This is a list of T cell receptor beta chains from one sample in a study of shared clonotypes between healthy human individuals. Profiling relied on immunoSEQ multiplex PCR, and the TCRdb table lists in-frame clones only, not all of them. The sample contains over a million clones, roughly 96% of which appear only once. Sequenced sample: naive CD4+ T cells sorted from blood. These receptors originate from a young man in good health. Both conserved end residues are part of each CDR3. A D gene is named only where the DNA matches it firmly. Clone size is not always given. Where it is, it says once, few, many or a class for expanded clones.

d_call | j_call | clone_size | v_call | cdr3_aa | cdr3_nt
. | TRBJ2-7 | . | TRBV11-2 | CASSQRWAYEQYF | TGTGCCAGCAGCCAAAGGTGGGCCTACGAGCAGTACTTC
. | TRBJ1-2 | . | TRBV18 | CASSPIGDILPPSPYGYTF | TGTGCCAGCTCACCAATAGGAGACATTTTACCCCCCAGCCCATATGGCTACACCTTC
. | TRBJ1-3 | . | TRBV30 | CAWSPIGQSSGNTIYF | TGTGCCTGGAGTCCGATCGGACAGAGCTCTGGAAACACCATATATTTT
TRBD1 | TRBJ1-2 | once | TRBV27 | CASSHRGKANYGYTF | TGTGCCAGCAGCCACAGGGGGAAAGCTAACTATGGCTACACCTTC
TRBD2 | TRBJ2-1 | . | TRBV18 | CASSPQRGPYNEQFF | TGTGCCAGCTCACCCCAGCGGGGCCCTTACAATGAGCAGTTCTTC
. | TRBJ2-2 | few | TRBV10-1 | CASSARVDGELFF | TGCGCCAGCAGTGCGAGGGTGGACGGGGAGCTGTTTTTT
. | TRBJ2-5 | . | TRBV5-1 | CASSAGLGPETQYF | TGCGCCAGCAGCGCGGGACTGGGCCCTGAGACCCAGTACTTC
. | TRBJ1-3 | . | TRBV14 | CASSKNRVSGNTIYF | TGTGCCAGCAGCAAAAACAGGGTCTCTGGAAACACCATATATTTT
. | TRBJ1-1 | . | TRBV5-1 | CASSLQTNTEAFF | TGCGCCAGCAGCTTGCAAACGAACACTGAAGCTTTCTTT
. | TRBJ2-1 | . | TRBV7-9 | CASSPLKSGSYNEQFF | TGTGCCAGCAGCCCCCTAAAGAGCGGCTCCTACAATGAGCAGTTCTTC
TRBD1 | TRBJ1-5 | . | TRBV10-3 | CAISYAGTGNQPQHF | TGTGCCATCAGTTACGCCGGGACAGGCAATCAGCCCCAGCATTTT
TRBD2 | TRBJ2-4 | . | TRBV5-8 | CASSLGGLAGWGKNIQYF | TGTGCCAGCAGCTTGGGCGGACTAGCGGGTTGGGGCAAAAACATTCAGTACTTC
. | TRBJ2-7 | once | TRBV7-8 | CASSLRFPKPDFEF | TGTGCCAGCAGCTTAAGGTTCCCCAAACCTGATTTTGAATTC
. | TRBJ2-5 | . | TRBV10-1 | CASSEGPSLETQYF | TGCGCCAGCAGTGAGGGACCGAGCCTGGAGACCCAGTACTTC
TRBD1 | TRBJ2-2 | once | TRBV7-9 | CASSLPTGVSNTGELFF | TGTGCCAGCAGCTTGCCAACAGGGGTTTCGAACACCGGGGAGCTGTTTTTT
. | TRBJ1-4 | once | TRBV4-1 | CASSQQGISEKLFF | TGCGCCAGCAGCCAGCAGGGTATTTCTGAAAAACTGTTTTTT
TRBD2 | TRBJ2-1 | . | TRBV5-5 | CASRTSGRASNEQFF | TGTGCCAGCAGGACGAGCGGGAGGGCCTCCAATGAGCAGTTCTTC
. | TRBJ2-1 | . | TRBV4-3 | CASSYTRNEQFF | TGCGCCAGCAGTTATACCCGGAATGAGCAGTTCTTC
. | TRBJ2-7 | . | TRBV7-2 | CASSLVESRDQYF | TGTGCCAGCAGCTTAGTAGAGAGCCGTGACCAGTACTTC
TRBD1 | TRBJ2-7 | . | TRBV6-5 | CASGGSGTDLYEQYF | TGTGCCAGCGGGGGTTCCGGGACAGATCTCTACGAGCAGTACTTC
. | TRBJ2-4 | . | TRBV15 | CATQGGTSDIQYF | TGTGCCACGCAGGGGGGGACTAGTGATATTCAGTACTTC
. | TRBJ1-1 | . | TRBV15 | CATSRVSGRGGTEAFF | TGTGCCACCAGCAGAGTGTCAGGGAGGGGCGGCACTGAAGCTTTCTTT
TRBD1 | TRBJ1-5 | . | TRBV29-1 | CSVGQGVGNQPQHF | TGCAGCGTTGGACAGGGGGTGGGCAATCAGCCCCAGCATTTT
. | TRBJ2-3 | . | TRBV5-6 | CASSLTRDTDTQYF | TGTGCCAGCAGCTTGACTAGAGACACAGATACGCAGTATTTT
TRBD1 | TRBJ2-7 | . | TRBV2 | CASSEWGSGTGAYEQYF | TGTGCCAGCAGTGAGTGGGGTTCCGGGACAGGGGCCTACGAGCAGTACTTC
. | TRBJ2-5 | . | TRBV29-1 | CSVGLVQETQYF | TGCAGCGTTGGTCTGGTACAAGAGACCCAGTACTTC
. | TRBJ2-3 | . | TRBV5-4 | CASSPEDRFRGTQYF | TGTGCCAGCAGCCCGGAGGACAGATTCCGAGGTACGCAGTATTTT
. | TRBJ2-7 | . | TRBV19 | CASTSTGSYEQYF | TGTGCCAGTACCTCGACAGGCTCCTACGAGCAGTACTTC